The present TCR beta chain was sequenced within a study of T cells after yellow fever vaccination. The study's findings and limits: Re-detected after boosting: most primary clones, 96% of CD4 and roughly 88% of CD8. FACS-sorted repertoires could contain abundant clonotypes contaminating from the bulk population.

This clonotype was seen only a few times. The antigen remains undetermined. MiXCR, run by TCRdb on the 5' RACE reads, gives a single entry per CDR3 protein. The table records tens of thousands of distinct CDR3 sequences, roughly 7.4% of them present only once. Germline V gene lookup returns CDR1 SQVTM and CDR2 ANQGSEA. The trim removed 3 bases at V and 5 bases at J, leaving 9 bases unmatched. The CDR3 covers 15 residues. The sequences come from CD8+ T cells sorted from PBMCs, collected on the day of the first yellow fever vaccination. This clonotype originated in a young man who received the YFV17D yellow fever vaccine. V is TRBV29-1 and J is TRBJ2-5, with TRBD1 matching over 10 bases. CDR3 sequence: CSVDETGTGVETQYF. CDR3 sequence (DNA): TGCAGCGTTGATGAAACCGGGACAGGGGTCGAGACCCAGTACTTC.